These 32 T cell receptor beta chains were all obtained from the same sample, sequenced in a study of spatial heterogeneity in lung cancer. Time point: sample taken at primary tumor resection. Unsorted tumor, nontumor lung tissue or cryopreserved PBMC supplied the whole RNA. Each CDR3 protein gets one entry after TCRdb re-called the 5' RACE reads with MiXCR. The sample records 35,000 to 55,000 distinct CDR3 sequences, 12% to 15% being singletons. Sequenced here: PBMCs, sampled at surgery. These receptors all stem from a male donor with early-stage non-small cell lung cancer.

This clonotype was recorded many times. The V call is TRBV28, the J call TRBJ2-1; D not certain. This CDR3 contains 16 residues. Germline V gives CDR1 MDHEN, CDR2 SYDVKM. Deletions cut 4 bases from V and 0 bases from J, with 13 bases between. The CDR3 loop is CASSSLKRSSYNEQFF. The CDR3 coding sequence is TGTGCCAGCAGTTCCCTAAAGCGTAGCTCCTACAATGAGCAGTTCTTC. Based on the CDR3 plus reference TRBV28 and TRBJ2-1, the full variable domain is DVKVTQSSRYLVKRTGEKVFLECVQDMDHENMFWYRQDPGLGLRLIYFSYDVKMKEKGDIPEGYSVSREKKERFSLILESASTNQTSMYLCASSSLKRSSYNEQFFGPGTRLTVL.

J is TRBJ1-2 and V is TRBV25-1; tentatively, D is TRBD1 (5 bases). CDR3 size: 12 residues. Looked up from germline, CDR1 is MGHDK and CDR2 is SYGVNS. Between the trimmed V and J ends, which lost 0 bases and 11 bases, there was a span of 10 bases. The CDR3 protein is CASSEYGGVYTF. The CDR3 DNA reads TGTGCCAGCAGTGAATATGGGGGAGTTTACACCTTC.

At least ten counts were recorded for this clonotype. The genes are TRBV27 and TRBJ2-5; D is undetermined. Germline V CDR1 and CDR2: MNHEY, SMNVEV (reference sequence). V lost 2 bases to trimming and J lost 1 base, with 5 bases between them. This CDR3 comprises 13 residues. CDR3 in amino acids: CASSLRAQETQYF. DNA for the CDR3: TGTGCCAGCAGTTTAAGGGCCCAAGAGACCCAGTACTTC.

Note on this clonotype: A much bigger clone sits one base away, suggesting this may be a read error. As DNA, the CDR3 is TGTGCCAGCAACCAGAATTCACCCCTCCACTTT. Translation: CASNQNSPLHF. The chain employs TRBV5-4 and TRBJ1-6; D unclear. The CDR3 totals 11 residues. V was pared by 6 bases and J by 7 bases, with 5 bases between. Germline loops: CDR1 SGHNT, CDR2 YYREEE (reference sequence).

The chain has TRBV28 and TRBJ2-7; 7 bases are shared with TRBD1. The CDR3 totals 14 residues. Trimming took 5 bases from V and 5 from J; bases not matched to a gene: 9. The germline gives CDR1 MDHEN, CDR2 SYDVKM. This CDR3 is CASSITGDTNEQYF. The DNA of the CDR3 is TGTGCCAGCAGTATAACAGGGGATACCAACGAGCAGTACTTC.

The chain joins TRBV13 to TRBJ2-5; 7 bases line up with TRBD2. Germline V lookup: CDR1 PRHDT, CDR2 FYEKMQ (reference sequence). The V segment lost 5 bases and the J segment 5 bases; nucleotides outside the gene matches: 11. The CDR3 covers 15 residues. The CDR3 region has the DNA TGTGCCAGCAGCCCCCGGTCGGCGGGAGAGGAGACCCAGTACTTC. It is translated as CASSPRSAGEETQYF.

This clonotype was recorded at least ten times. The genes are TRBV10-3 and TRBJ2-7; D gene uncertain. The CDR3 is 13 residues long. CDR1 is ENHRY, CDR2 SYGVKD, per germline. V lost 6 bases to trimming and J lost 1 base, with 10 bases between them. The CDR3, as DNA: TGTGCCATCAGCCAGCGTCTATCCTACGAGCAGTACTTC. Translated: CAISQRLSYEQYF.

This clonotype was seen many times. The chain combines TRBV20-1 with TRBJ1-5; the D is unclear. Germline V lookup: CDR1 DFQATT, CDR2 SNEGSKA (reference sequence). This CDR3 contains 13 residues. Trimming cost V 4 bases and J 6 bases, with 13 bases left between them. The chain's CDR3 is CSATERFGQPQHF. DNA for the CDR3: TGCAGTGCTACTGAGCGCTTTGGTCAGCCCCAGCATTTT.

This clonotype was observed at least ten times. V and J are TRBV20-1 and TRBJ2-7, with D unclear. The CDR3 runs 12 residues. Trimming shortened V by 4 bases and J by 3 bases, and 10 bases separated the two germline ends. The V gene's germline CDR1 is DFQATT and CDR2 SNEGSKA (reference sequence). The CDR3 loop is CSAMSQFYEQYF. The CDR3 region has the DNA TGCAGTGCTATGAGTCAGTTCTACGAGCAGTACTTC.

V gene TRBV29-1 combines with J gene TRBJ1-2; a weak D match, TRBD1 (5 bases). Deletions cut 2 bases from V and 3 bases from J, with 7 bases between. This CDR3 has 12 amino acids. Germline loops: CDR1 SQVTM, CDR2 ANQGSEA. The CDR3 spells CSVETGDYGYTF. In DNA, the CDR3 is TGCAGCGTTGAAACAGGCGACTATGGCTACACCTTC.

The rearrangement links TRBV29-1 to TRBJ2-7, with no clear D. Trimming took off 7 bases at V and 1 base at J, with 8 bases between the two ends. This CDR3 has 11 amino acids. From germline, CDR1 is SQVTM and CDR2 ANQGSEA. CDR3 bases: TGCAGCGCTAGTTTTTCCTACGAGCAGTACTTC. It yields the protein CSASFSYEQYF.

This clonotype has at least ten counts. The chain uses TRBV28 and TRBJ2-1; 7 nucleotides line up with TRBD2. Trimming cost V 3 bases and J 3 bases; bases outside gene matches: 5. CDR3 length equals 15 residues. Germline CDR1 and CDR2: MDHEN and SYDVKM. The CDR3 coding sequence is TGTGCCAGCAGTTTCGAGGCGGGAGACTACAATGAGCAGTTCTTC. Translation gives CASSFEAGDYNEQFF.

The V and J genes are TRBV5-1 and TRBJ2-1; D gene uncertain. Trimming removed 6 bases at V and 5 bases at J, with 12 bases between. The CDR3 has 13 amino acids. The germline V gene encodes CDR1 SGHRS and CDR2 YFSETQ. CDR3 sequence: CASNLETHNEQFF. In DNA, the CDR3 is TGCGCCAGCAACTTAGAGACGCACAATGAGCAGTTCTTC.

This clonotype has ten or more counts. The chain joins TRBV10-3 to TRBJ1-1; D unclear. The CDR3 consists of 16 residues. CDR1 and CDR2 from the germline V gene are ENHRY and SYGVKD. Trimming shortened V by 2 bases and J by 3 bases, and 16 bases separated the two germline ends. The CDR3: CAISEPAAGIDTEAFF. CDR3 DNA: TGTGCCATCAGTGAGCCAGCGGCAGGAATCGACACTGAAGCTTTCTTT.

This rearrangement joins TRBV12-3 or TRBV12-4 to TRBJ1-3; no firm D call. The CDR3 extends over 13 amino acids. V gave up 3 bases and J gave up 4 bases, with 7 bases separating them. The CDR3 spells CASSLHGGNTIYF. The DNA of the CDR3 is TGTGCCAGCAGTTTGCACGGCGGAAACACCATATATTTT.

This clonotype was observed at least ten times. The chain joins TRBV14 to TRBJ1-6, with D perhaps matching TRBD1 (5 bases). Trimming stripped 0 bases from V and 9 bases from J, with 15 bases between. The CDR3 sequence is 16 residues long. Per the germline V gene, CDR1 is SGHDN and CDR2 is FVKESK. CDR3 loop: CASSQDRQRAGSPLHF. In nucleotides, the CDR3 is TGTGCCAGCAGCCAAGATCGACAGCGGGCTGGTTCACCCCTCCACTTT.

This clonotype was picked up a small number of times. J is TRBJ1-5 and V is TRBV12-3 or TRBV12-4; 7 bases are a match to TRBD1. Trimming cost V 3 bases and J 4 bases; bases outside gene matches: 3. The CDR3 covers 14 residues. The CDR3 nucleotides read TGTGCCAGCAGTTTGGACAGGATAAATCAGCCCCAGCATTTT. Encoded protein: CASSLDRINQPQHF.

The rearrangement uses TRBV27 and TRBJ2-3; 9 nucleotides agree with TRBD2. Trimming removed 7 bases from V and 4 bases from J; junction bases left unmatched: 9. The CDR3 length is 15 residues. Looked up from germline, CDR1 is MNHEY and CDR2 is SMNVEV (reference sequence). CDR3 nucleotides: TGTGCCAGCAACCGACTGGCTAGCGGGGCAGATACGCAGTATTTT. Translated: CASNRLASGADTQYF.

Only a few counts were recorded for this clonotype. V usage is TRBV20-1 and J usage is TRBJ1-3; D possibly corresponds to TRBD1 (6 bases). The germline gives CDR1 DFQATT, CDR2 SNEGSKA (reference sequence). Trimming left V 3 bases short and J 0 bases short, with 15 bases between. This CDR3 contains 16 residues. CDR3 DNA: TGCAGTGCTAGGCCCTTTGAAGGGGGCTCTGGAAACACCATATATTTT. The encoded protein is CSARPFEGGSGNTIYF.

This clonotype has more than one count but fewer than ten. V and J are TRBV7-9 and TRBJ1-6, with D unclear. The CDR3 length is 15 residues. Germline V lookup: CDR1 SEHNR, CDR2 FQNEAQ (reference sequence). V lost 5 bases and J lost 8, with 16 bases in between. The CDR3 region has the DNA TGTGCCAGCAGCCATACTATGGCAGGTGATTCACCCCTCCACTTT. Amino acid sequence: CASSHTMAGDSPLHF.

The chain couples TRBV7-8 to TRBJ2-7; TRBD2 aligns across 7 bases. This CDR3 region has 13 residues. The J segment lost 4 bases and the V segment lost 7 bases, leaving 7 bases of the junction unmatched. CDR1 and CDR2 from the germline V gene are SGHVS and FQNEAQ. Here the CDR3 reads CASTPGGLYEQYF. DNA for the CDR3: TGTGCCAGCACCCCGGGGGGATTGTACGAGCAGTACTTC.

This clonotype appeared a few times. This chain joins TRBV20-1 and TRBJ2-7, with 9 positions matching TRBD1. This CDR3 has 14 residues. Looked up from germline, CDR1 is DFQATT and CDR2 is SNEGSKA (reference sequence). With V trimmed by 5 bases and J by 2 bases, 7 bases remained unmatched. The CDR3, as DNA: TGCAGTGCTTCGCCGGGACAGGGAACCTACGAGCAGTACTTC. It codes for CSASPGQGTYEQYF.

This clonotype was detected only a few times. The chain employs TRBV20-1 and TRBJ1-2; 9 bases are a match to TRBD1. The CDR3 sequence is 10 residues long. Germline V gives CDR1 DFQATT, CDR2 SNEGSKA (reference sequence). Unmatched junction bases numbered 3, after V lost 6 bases and J lost 10 bases. In DNA, the CDR3 is TGCAGTGCCGGGACAGGGTACTACACCTTC. Its translation is CSAGTGYYTF.

This clonotype was counted many times. The chain has TRBV5-1 and TRBJ2-3, with a possible D match to TRBD2 (5 bases). Trimming removed 1 base from V and 5 bases from J, with 5 bases in between. This CDR3 contains 12 residues. The germline gives CDR1 SGHRS, CDR2 YFSETQ. CDR3 region: CASSLRGDTQYF. In DNA form, the CDR3 reads TGCGCCAGCAGCTTGCGGGGAGATACGCAGTATTTT.

There are a few counts of this clonotype. The chain is built from TRBV20-1 and TRBJ2-3; weak D call: TRBD1 (5 bases). The CDR3 is made up of 15 amino acids. Trimming took off 2 bases at V and 2 bases at J, with 14 bases between the two ends. Germline V gives CDR1 DFQATT, CDR2 SNEGSKA (reference sequence). In DNA, the CDR3 is TGCAGTGCTAGAAACAGGCAGGGCCACACAGATACGCAGTATTTT. This encodes CSARNRQGHTDTQYF.

This clonotype has at least ten counts. The rearrangement links TRBV6-6 to TRBJ1-1; D is unresolved. CDR3 length: 15 amino acids. Trimming took 2 bases from V and 0 from J, leaving 10 bases between them. The V gene's germline CDR1 is MNHNY and CDR2 SVGAGI (reference sequence). In DNA form, the CDR3 reads TGTGCCAGCAGTTACGCAGAATTCATGAACACTGAAGCTTTCTTT. It encodes CASSYAEFMNTEAFF.

This clonotype was recorded many times. The V call is TRBV5-4, the J call TRBJ2-3, with D possibly called TRBD1 or TRBD2 (5 bases each). The CDR3 length is 14 residues. Germline V gene data show CDR1 as SGHNT and CDR2 as YYREEE (reference sequence). Trimming removed 4 bases at V and 0 bases at J, with 9 bases between. CDR3 sequence (DNA): TGTGCCAGCAGCCCGAGGGGTAGCACAGATACGCAGTATTTT. It encodes CASSPRGSTDTQYF. The full variable domain, with the rest looked up from reference TRBV5-4 and TRBJ2-3, is ETGVTQSPTHLIKTRGQQVTLRCSSQSGHNTVSWYQQALGQGPQFIFQYYREEENGRGNFPPRFSGLQFPNYSSELNVNALELDDSALYLCASSPRGSTDTQYFGPGTRLTVL.

The rearrangement links TRBV6-5 to TRBJ2-7; the match to TRBD2 covers 7 bases. The germline CDR1 and CDR2 sequences are MNHEY and SVGAGI. After removal of 6 bases from V and 7 bases from J, the junction contained 6 bases not matched to a gene. The CDR3 runs to 12 residues. CDR3 nucleotides: TGTGCCAGCAGCCCGGTCGGGGGGGAGCAGTACTTC. Translated, it gives CASSPVGGEQYF.

The chain is built from TRBV5-1 and TRBJ2-1; TRBD1 matches at 8 bases. Trimming took 4 bases from V and 9 from J; bases not matched to a gene: 12. The CDR3 runs to 15 residues. From germline, CDR1 is SGHRS and CDR2 YFSETQ. CDR3 DNA sequence: TGCGCCAGCAGCCCCGGACAGGGAGGTGTCGGTGAGCAGTTCTTC. Translating it yields CASSPGQGGVGEQFF.

The rearrangement joins TRBV29-1 to TRBJ2-4, with TRBD2 as a possible D gene (6 bases). Germline lookup yields CDR1 SQVTM and CDR2 ANQGSEA. CDR3 length: 13 residues. V shed 4 bases and J shed 7 bases, with 14 bases lying between them. The DNA of the CDR3 is TGCAGCGTTGCATTTAGCGGAGGGAACATTCAGTACTTC. Translation: CSVAFSGGNIQYF.

Only a few counts were recorded for this clonotype. The gene calls are TRBV9 and TRBJ2-1, with D uncertain. The CDR3 is made up of 15 amino acids. V dropped 3 bases and J dropped 0 bases, with 10 bases sitting between them. Germline values: CDR1 SGDLS, CDR2 YYNGEE. The chain's CDR3 is CASSDPETSYNEQFF. CDR3 DNA: TGTGCCAGCAGCGACCCAGAGACCTCCTACAATGAGCAGTTCTTC.

V usage is TRBV7-9 and J usage is TRBJ1-1; D not resolved. Germline V gives CDR1 SEHNR, CDR2 FQNEAQ (reference sequence). The V and J ends lost 5 bases and 5 bases respectively, with 18 bases between them. This CDR3 region has 15 residues. As DNA, the CDR3 is TGTGCCAGCAGCCCCCTGGGGAATACTAGGACTGAAGCTTTCTTT. Protein: CASSPLGNTRTEAFF.